Following are 10 T cell receptor beta chains from one sample sequenced in a study of shared clonotypes between healthy human individuals. Sequencing used immunoSEQ multiplex PCR; TCRdb keeps in-frame clones, though not all of them. This sample carries around 2.5 million clones, under 95% of them seen once, and the ten largest clones take 0.36%. The sample taken for sequencing was naive CD4+ T cells from PBMCs. Subset specified: CD45RA+ positively selected. These receptors all stem from a man in his late teens or twenties in good health. Some clones in this sample may be carry-over from other donors' samples.

The CDR3 DNA sequence: TGTGCCAGCAGTTCACTCCCAGCGGGAGTGGAAGAGACCCAGTACTTC. It specifies CASSSLPAGVEETQYF. The chain carries TRBV27 and TRBJ2-5, with 8 bases aligning to TRBD2. The CDR3 covers 16 residues. V lost 4 bases and J lost 3; bases outside the gene matches: 10. Per germline, CDR1 MNHEY and CDR2 SMNVEV (reference sequence).

The chain carries TRBV7-9 and TRBJ2-7, with 8 bases matching TRBD2. V was pared by 4 bases and J by 4 bases, with 9 bases of the junction left unmatched. Germline-derived CDR1 and CDR2 are SEHNR and FQNEAQ (reference sequence). The CDR3 runs 15 residues. The CDR3 loop is CASSSPGGTEYEQYF. As DNA, the CDR3 is TGTGCCAGCAGCTCCCCGGGGGGGACTGAATACGAGCAGTACTTC. Combining the CDR3 with reference TRBV7-9 and TRBJ2-7 gives the whole variable domain DTGVSQNPRHKITKRGQNVTFRCDPISEHNRLYWYRQTLGQGPEFLTYFQNEAQLEKSRLLSDRFSAERPKGSFSTLEIQRTEQGDSAMYLCASSSPGGTEYEQYFGPGTRLTVT.

This rearrangement joins TRBV28 to TRBJ1-4; 8 bases agree with TRBD1. The CDR3 has 15 amino acids. The germline gives CDR1 MDHEN, CDR2 SYDVKM. The junction had 9 bases not matched to a gene; V was cut back by 4 bases and J by 8 bases. Here the CDR3 reads CASSSGGQVDEKLFF. DNA of the CDR3: TGTGCCAGCAGTTCAGGGGGACAGGTTGACGAAAAACTGTTTTTT.

The rearrangement joins TRBV7-6 to TRBJ2-5, with D possibly matching TRBD2 (6 bases). Trimming stripped 5 bases from V and 5 bases from J, with 15 bases between. This CDR3 has 14 residues. Germline V gene data show CDR1 as SGHVS and CDR2 as FNYEAQ. CDR3 region: CASSAGTFSETQYF. The CDR3 bases are TGTGCCAGCAGCGCCGGGACTTTCAGCGAGACCCAGTACTTC.

This clone was counted only a few times. The chain is built from TRBV15 and TRBJ1-4; D not certain. V was cut by 5 bases and J by 7 bases, with 17 bases left in between. The V gene's germline CDR1 is LNHNV and CDR2 YYDKDF (reference sequence). The CDR3 is made up of 15 amino acids. In DNA form, the CDR3 reads TGTGCCACCAGCCGATATAGGCGTTCGAGTGAAAAACTGTTTTTT. Its translation: CATSRYRRSSEKLFF. Variable domain in full (rest from reference TRBV15 and TRBJ1-4): DAMVIQNPRYQVTQFGKPVTLSCSQTLNHNVMYWYQQKSSQAPKLLFHYYDKDFNNEADTPDNFQSRRPNTSFCFLDIRSPGLGDTAMYLCATSRYRRSSEKLFFGSGTQLSVL.

The rearrangement uses TRBV7-2 and TRBJ2-3, with 8 bases that match TRBD2. CDR1 and CDR2 from the germline V gene are SGHTA and FQGNSA. Trimming took 0 bases from V and 8 from J; bases not matched to a gene: 10. The CDR3 is 16 residues long. The DNA for the CDR3 is TGTGCCAGCAGCTTAGCAGGACTAGCATCTCTGGGTACGCAGTATTTT. Amino acids: CASSLAGLASLGTQYF.

The chain links TRBV19 to TRBJ2-1; 9 nucleotides agree with TRBD2. This CDR3 comprises 15 residues. The V gene end was trimmed by 3 bases and the J gene end by 6 bases; junction bases not matched to a gene: 6. The germline gives CDR1 LNHDA, CDR2 SQIVND (reference sequence). The CDR3 here is CASSILAGRLNEQFF. The CDR3 nucleotides read TGTGCCAGTAGTATTCTAGCGGGGCGCCTCAATGAGCAGTTCTTC.

V gene TRBV6-1 combines with J gene TRBJ2-4; D is uncertain. Germline CDR1 and CDR2: MNHNS and SASEGT. The CDR3 covers 13 residues. V was shortened by 3 bases and J by 9 bases, with 12 bases between the two germline ends. The CDR3 DNA is TGTGCCAGCAGTGAGGCGATTAGTATCATTCAGTACTTC. Protein sequence: CASSEAISIIQYF.

This chain connects TRBV6-4 to TRBJ2-3; possible D gene TRBD1, 6 bases. This CDR3 is 16 amino acids long. Germline V gene data show CDR1 as MRHNA and CDR2 as SNTAGT. The germline V and J ends were trimmed by 4 bases and 2 bases, with 16 bases remaining between them. The CDR3 protein is CASSGLQGPLTDTQYF. As DNA, the CDR3 is TGTGCCAGCAGTGGCCTACAGGGACCCCTCACAGATACGCAGTATTTT.

The chain combines TRBV28 with TRBJ2-7, with D unresolved. CDR3 length: 14 amino acids. V lost 2 bases and J lost 4, with 12 bases in between. Germline CDR1 reads MDHEN; CDR2 reads SYDVKM. The CDR3 DNA follows: TGTGCCAGCAGTTTAAATGGCGGAGTATACGAGCAGTACTTC. This codes for CASSLNGGVYEQYF.